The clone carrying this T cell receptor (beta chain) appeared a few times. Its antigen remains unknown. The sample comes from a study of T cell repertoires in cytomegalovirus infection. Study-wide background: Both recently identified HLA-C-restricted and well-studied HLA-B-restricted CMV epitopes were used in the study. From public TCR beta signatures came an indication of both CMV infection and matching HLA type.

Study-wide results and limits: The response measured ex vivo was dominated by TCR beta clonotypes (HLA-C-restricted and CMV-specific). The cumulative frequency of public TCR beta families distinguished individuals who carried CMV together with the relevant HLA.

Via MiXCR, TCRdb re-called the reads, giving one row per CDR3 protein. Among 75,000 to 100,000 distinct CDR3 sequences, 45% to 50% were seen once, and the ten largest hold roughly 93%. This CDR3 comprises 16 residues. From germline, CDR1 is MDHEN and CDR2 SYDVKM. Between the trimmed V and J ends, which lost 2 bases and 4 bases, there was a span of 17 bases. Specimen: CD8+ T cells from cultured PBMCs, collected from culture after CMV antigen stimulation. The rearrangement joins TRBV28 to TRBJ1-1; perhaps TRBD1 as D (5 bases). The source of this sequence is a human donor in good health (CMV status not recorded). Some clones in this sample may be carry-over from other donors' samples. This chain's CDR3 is CASSLSARVLSTEAFF. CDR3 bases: TGTGCCAGCAGTTTAAGTGCCAGGGTTCTCAGCACTGAAGCTTTCTTT.